The 6 T cell receptor beta chains listed next were all sequenced from one sample in a study of Ad26.COV2.S vaccination and SARS-CoV-2 variants. Sample treatment: approximately 18 received Ad26.COV2.S at low or high dose, single or two shots; five or six received placebo; per-sample allocation not given. The investigators took samples on day 63 after the first vaccine or placebo injection. Libraries were prepared by immunoSEQ multiplex PCR; TCRdb keeps only in-frame clonotypes and omits some of them. Among 240,000 or so clones listed, roughly 90% were seen once. The material was peripheral blood, obtained in a trial of Ad26.COV2.S vaccine versus placebo. These receptors originate from a person aged 18-65 years who received the Ad26.COV2.S COVID-19 vaccine or a placebo.

This chain uses TRBV4-3 with TRBJ1-6; tentative D call: TRBD1 (5 bases). The length of the CDR3 is 15 residues. The ends were cut back, 0 bases at V and 8 bases at J, with 11 bases in the middle. Per germline, CDR1 LGHNA and CDR2 YSLEER. The CDR3 protein is CASSQDSREDSPLHF. For the CDR3, the DNA is TGCGCCAGCAGCCAAGATAGCAGGGAGGATTCACCCCTCCACTTT.

This clone was detected a few times. The chain carries TRBV11-2 and TRBJ2-7, with 10 bases aligning to TRBD2. With 1 base clipped from V and 7 bases from J, the junction kept 7 bases outside the gene matches. CDR1 and CDR2 (germline): SGHAT, FQNNGV. This CDR3 region has 15 residues. CDR3 region: CASSLVPSGGSEQYF. In nucleotides, the CDR3 is TGTGCCAGCAGCTTAGTACCTAGCGGGGGATCAGAGCAGTACTTC.

This chain connects TRBV7-6 to TRBJ2-3; 13 nucleotides align to TRBD2. The CDR3 has 18 amino acids. V trimming: 2 bases; J trimming: 1 base; junction bases outside the gene matches: 6. Per the germline V gene, CDR1 is SGHVS and CDR2 is FNYEAQ. This CDR3 reads CASSLTTGLAGGTDTQYF. CDR3 bases: TGTGCCAGCAGCTTAACGACCGGACTAGCGGGAGGCACAGATACGCAGTATTTT.

The chain uses TRBV5-1 and TRBJ2-1, with D possibly TRBD1 on 5 matching bases. The germline gives CDR1 SGHRS, CDR2 YFSETQ. The CDR3 has 14 amino acids. V was cut by 0 bases and J by 9 bases, with 13 bases left in between. DNA for the CDR3: TGCGCCAGCAGCTTGGAAGGGGCGGTTGGTGAGCAGTTCTTC. Translated: CASSLEGAVGEQFF.

This chain connects TRBV10-3 to TRBJ1-1; 9 bases are a match to TRBD1. The germline V gene has CDR1 ENHRY and CDR2 SYGVKD. Trimming at V came to 10 bases and at J to 1 base, leaving 4 bases not matched to a gene. There are 13 residues in the CDR3. CDR3 in DNA: TGTGCCACCGGGACAGGGAGGAACACTGAAGCTTTCTTT. It specifies CATGTGRNTEAFF.

V and J are TRBV25-1 and TRBJ2-7, with 7 bases matching TRBD2. The CDR3 runs to 15 residues. CDR1 is MGHDK and CDR2 is SYGVNS in the germline V gene. J lost 2 bases, V lost 4 bases, and 8 bases had no gene match. CDR3 sequence reads: CASSVVGGGPYEQYF. Written as DNA, the CDR3 is TGTGCCAGCAGTGTAGTGGGCGGGGGACCCTACGAGCAGTACTTC.